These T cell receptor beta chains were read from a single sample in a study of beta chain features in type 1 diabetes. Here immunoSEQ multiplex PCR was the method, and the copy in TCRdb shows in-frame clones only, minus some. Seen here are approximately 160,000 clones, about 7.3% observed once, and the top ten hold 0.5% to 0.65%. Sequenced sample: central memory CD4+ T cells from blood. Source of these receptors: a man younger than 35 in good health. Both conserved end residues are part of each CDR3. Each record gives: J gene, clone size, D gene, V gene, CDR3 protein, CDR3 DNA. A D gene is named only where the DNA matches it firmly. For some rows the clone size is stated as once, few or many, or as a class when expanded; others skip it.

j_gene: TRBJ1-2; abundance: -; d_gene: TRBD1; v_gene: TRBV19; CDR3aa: CASSTLQGGNYGYTF; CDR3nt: TGTGCCAGTAGTACCCTACAGGGGGGGAACTATGGCTACACCTTC
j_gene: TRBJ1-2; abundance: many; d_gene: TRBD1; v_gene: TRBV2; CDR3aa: CASSEVGTGNYGYTF; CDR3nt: TGTGCCAGCAGTGAAGTGGGGACAGGGAACTATGGCTACACCTTC
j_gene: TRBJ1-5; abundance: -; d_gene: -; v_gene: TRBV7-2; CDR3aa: CASSSRGGQPQHF; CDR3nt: TGTGCCAGCAGCTCGAGGGGGGGGCAGCCCCAGCATTTT
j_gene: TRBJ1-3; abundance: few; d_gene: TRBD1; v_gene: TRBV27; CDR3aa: CASKTGGEDTIYF; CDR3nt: TGTGCCAGCAAGACAGGGGGCGAAGACACCATATATTTT
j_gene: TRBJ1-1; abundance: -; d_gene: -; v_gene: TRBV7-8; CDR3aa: CASRVGAEAFF; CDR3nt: TGTGCCAGCAGGGTGGGCGCTGAAGCTTTCTTT
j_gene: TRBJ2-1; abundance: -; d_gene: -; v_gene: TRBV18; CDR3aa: CASSPSRDEQFF; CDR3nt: TGTGCCAGCTCACCATCCCGCGATGAGCAGTTCTTC
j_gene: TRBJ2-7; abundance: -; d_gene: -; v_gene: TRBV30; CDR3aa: CACSNQAGYEQYF; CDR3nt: TGTGCCTGCTCTAACCAAGCCGGTTACGAGCAGTACTTC
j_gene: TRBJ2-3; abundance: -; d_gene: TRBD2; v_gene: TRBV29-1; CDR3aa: CSVVLSSGGPRGGTQYF; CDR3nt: TGCAGCGTTGTCCTGTCTAGCGGGGGGCCACGAGGGGGTACGCAGTATTTT
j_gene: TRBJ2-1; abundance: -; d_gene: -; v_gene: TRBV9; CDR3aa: CASSVEGGLLFF; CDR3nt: TGTGCCAGCAGCGTAGAGGGAGGCCTATTGTTCTTC
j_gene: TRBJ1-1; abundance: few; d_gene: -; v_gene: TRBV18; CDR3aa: CASSPGLLNTEAFF; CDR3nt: TGTGCCAGCTCCCCAGGACTTTTGAACACTGAAGCTTTCTTT
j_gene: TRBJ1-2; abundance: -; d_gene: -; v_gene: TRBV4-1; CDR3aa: CASSPPGEFGYTF; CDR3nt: TGCGCCAGCAGCCCCCCCGGGGAGTTTGGCTACACCTTC
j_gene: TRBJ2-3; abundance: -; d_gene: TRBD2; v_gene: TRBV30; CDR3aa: CAWSPWGGTDTQYF; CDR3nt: TGTGCCTGGAGTCCCTGGGGGGGGACAGATACGCAGTATTTT
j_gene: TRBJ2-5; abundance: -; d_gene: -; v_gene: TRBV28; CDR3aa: CASSLDTGVRETQYF; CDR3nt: TGTGCCAGCAGTTTAGACACGGGGGTAAGGGAGACCCAGTACTTC
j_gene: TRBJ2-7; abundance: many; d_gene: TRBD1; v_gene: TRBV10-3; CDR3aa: CATSRGSYEQYF; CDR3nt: TGTGCCACAAGCAGGGGGTCCTACGAGCAGTACTTC
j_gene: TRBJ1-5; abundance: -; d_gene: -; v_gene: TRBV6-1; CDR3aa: CASRLTGSFDQPQHF; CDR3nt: TGTGCCAGCAGGTTGACAGGCTCTTTTGATCAGCCCCAGCATTTT
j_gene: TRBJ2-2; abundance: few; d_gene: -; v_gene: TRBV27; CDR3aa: CASRQGPLYTGELFF; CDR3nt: TGTGCCAGCAGGCAGGGTCCTCTTTACACCGGGGAGCTGTTTTTT
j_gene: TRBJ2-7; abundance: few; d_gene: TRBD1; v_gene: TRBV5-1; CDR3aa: CASSQGTGGYEQYF; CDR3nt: TGCGCCAGCAGCCAGGGGACAGGGGGCTACGAGCAGTACTTC
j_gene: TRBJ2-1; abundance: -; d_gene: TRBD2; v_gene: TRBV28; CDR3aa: CASSLETSGSINEQFF; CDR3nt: TGTGCCAGCAGTTTAGAGACTAGCGGGAGTATAAATGAGCAGTTCTTC
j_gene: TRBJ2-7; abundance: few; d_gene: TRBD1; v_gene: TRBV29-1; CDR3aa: CSVRNRGHDEQYF; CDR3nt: TGCAGCGTTCGGAACAGGGGGCACGACGAGCAGTACTTC
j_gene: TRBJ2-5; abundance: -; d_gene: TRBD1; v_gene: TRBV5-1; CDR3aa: CASSLARTGDGKTQYF; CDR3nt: TGCGCCAGCAGCTTGGCGCGGACAGGGGACGGCAAGACCCAGTACTTC
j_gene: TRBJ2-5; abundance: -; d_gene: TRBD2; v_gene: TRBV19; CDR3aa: CASNPRASGSVRETQYF; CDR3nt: TGTGCCAGTAACCCCAGGGCTAGCGGGAGTGTGAGAGAGACCCAGTACTTC
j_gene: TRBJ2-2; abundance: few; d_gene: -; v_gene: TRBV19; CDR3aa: CASRPTGANTGELFF; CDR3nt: TGTGCCAGTAGGCCGACAGGAGCGAACACCGGGGAGCTGTTTTTT